One sample yielded the 24 T cell receptor beta chains listed below, sequenced in a study of cytomegalovirus exposure and HLA in healthy donors. Sequenced by immunoSEQ multiplex PCR; TCRdb stores in-frame clones only, minus some. Among some 68,000 clones listed, roughly 97% were seen once. What was sequenced was PBMCs. Receptor source: a man younger than 30 in good health and CMV-seronegative.

This clone was detected only once. This chain connects TRBV7-9 to TRBJ2-1; TRBD1 matches at 10 bases. Germline loops: CDR1 SEHNR, CDR2 FQNEAQ (reference sequence). J lost 13 bases, V lost 5 bases, and 5 bases had no gene match. The CDR3 extends over 12 amino acids. In DNA, the CDR3 is TGTGCCAGCAGCGTGGACAGGGGGAATCAGTTCTTC. Translated, it gives CASSVDRGNQFF. The full variable domain, with the rest looked up from reference TRBV7-9 and TRBJ2-1, is DTGVSQNPRHKITKRGQNVTFRCDPISEHNRLYWYRQTLGQGPEFLTYFQNEAQLEKSRLLSDRFSAERPKGSFSTLEIQRTEQGDSAMYLCASSVDRGNQFFGPGTRLTVL.

This chain uses TRBV4-1 with TRBJ1-4; D gene ambiguous. The CDR3 contains 18 residues. V lost 0 bases and J 0 bases, leaving 14 bases between the germline ends. Germline CDR1 is MGHRA and CDR2 is YSYEKL. CDR3 coding DNA: TGCGCCAGCAGCCAAGAAGGAGGGTGGCTCTCAACTAATGAAAAACTGTTTTTT. This gives the protein CASSQEGGWLSTNEKLFF.

V and J are TRBV27 and TRBJ1-1; D is undetermined. Germline assignment: CDR1 MNHEY and CDR2 SMNVEV (reference sequence). V dropped 3 bases and J dropped 5 bases, with 13 bases sitting between them. The CDR3 consists of 14 residues. The CDR3, as DNA: TGTGCCAGCAGTTTCGTCGGGTCGGGAACTGAAGCTTTCTTT. This sequence encodes CASSFVGSGTEAFF.

The chain joins TRBV7-9 to TRBJ1-2, with a weak D call TRBD1 (6 bases). This CDR3 is 14 amino acids long. Germline V CDR1 and CDR2: SEHNR, FQNEAQ (reference sequence). V lost 6 bases and J 2 bases, leaving 13 bases between the germline ends. CDR3 sequence (DNA): TGTGCCAGCAGTGAGAGCACAGGGAACTATGGCTACACCTTC. This translates into CASSESTGNYGYTF.

The CDR3 loop is CASSLGGSAEAFF. The CDR3 nucleotides are TGCGCCAGCAGCTTGGGTGGGAGCGCTGAAGCTTTCTTT. The V and J genes are TRBV5-1 and TRBJ1-1; D call uncertain. The V gene's germline CDR1 is SGHRS and CDR2 YFSETQ. The CDR3 contains 13 residues. Trimming removed 0 bases at V and 6 bases at J, with 9 bases between.

The chain employs TRBV6-6 and TRBJ2-7, with a weak D call TRBD1 (5 bases). The CDR3 totals 14 residues. V was pared by 5 bases and J by 1 base, with 12 bases between. The germline V gene has CDR1 MNHNY and CDR2 SVGAGI (reference sequence). The CDR3: CASSPRQRSYEQYF. DNA for the CDR3: TGTGCCAGCAGTCCCCGACAGAGATCCTACGAGCAGTACTTC.

The chain is built from TRBV4-1 and TRBJ2-7; 7 nucleotides line up with TRBD1. The V segment lost 4 bases and the J segment 3 bases; nucleotides outside the gene matches: 6. The CDR3 loop spans 14 amino acids. Germline V gene sequence: CDR1 MGHRA, CDR2 YSYEKL. The CDR3 sequence: CASSPRDSDYEQYF. CDR3 sequence (DNA): TGCGCCAGCAGCCCCCGGGACAGTGACTACGAGCAGTACTTC.

This sequence joins TRBV2 and TRBJ2-7, with D possibly matching TRBD1 (6 bases). Germline-derived CDR1 and CDR2 are SNHLY and FYNNEI. V was shortened by 6 bases and J by 6 bases, with 12 bases between the two germline ends. The CDR3 has 12 residues. CDR3 sequence reads: CASSETGGEQYF. Written as DNA, the CDR3 is TGTGCCAGCAGCGAGACAGGAGGCGAGCAGTACTTC. Full variable domain (remainder filled in from reference TRBV2 and TRBJ2-7): EPEVTQTPSHQVTQMGQEVILRCVPISNHLYFYWYRQILGQKVEFLVSFYNNEISEKSEIFDDQFSVERPDGSNFTLKIRSTKLEDSAMYFCASSETGGEQYFGPGTRLTVT.

The gene calls are TRBV4-2 and TRBJ1-6; D ambiguous. Germline V gene lookup returns CDR1 LGHNA and CDR2 YNFKEQ. The CDR3 sequence is 12 residues long. V was trimmed by 3 bases and J by 9 bases, leaving 6 bases between them. The CDR3 coding sequence is TGTGCCAGCAGCCACCCCAGTTCACCCCTCCACTTT. It encodes CASSHPSSPLHF.

The chain uses TRBV11-2 and TRBJ2-3, with D possibly matching TRBD2 (5 bases). V lost 4 bases and J 8 bases, leaving 10 bases between the germline ends. The germline V gene encodes CDR1 SGHAT and CDR2 FQNNGV. This CDR3 contains 12 residues. The CDR3 here is CASSSSGSTQYF. The CDR3 DNA reads as TGTGCCAGCAGCTCCTCGGGGTCTACGCAGTATTTT.

The chain carries TRBV6-1 and TRBJ1-3; 9 bases are a match to TRBD1. Germline V gives CDR1 MNHNS, CDR2 SASEGT. The length of the CDR3 is 15 residues. V shed 8 bases and J 2 bases; nucleotides not matched to a gene: 7. DNA of the CDR3: TGTGCCAGCTACGGCGGACAGGGGACTGGAAACACCATATATTTT. Translating gives CASYGGQGTGNTIYF.

The chain employs TRBV15 and TRBJ2-1; 13 bases match TRBD2. Germline assignment: CDR1 LNHNV and CDR2 YYDKDF (reference sequence). The CDR3 has 17 amino acids. V lost 1 base to trimming and J lost 5 bases; unmatched junction nucleotides: 5. The CDR3 region has the DNA TGTGCCACCAGCAGAGGACGACTAGCGGGAGGAAACAATGAGCAGTTCTTC. Translated, it gives CATSRGRLAGGNNEQFF.

Written as DNA, the CDR3 is TGTGCCTGGGTTCCAGGGGGAACCTACGAGCAGTACTTC. It encodes CAWVPGGTYEQYF. The rearrangement links TRBV30 to TRBJ2-7, with 7 bases aligning to TRBD1. Germline CDR1 and CDR2: GTSNPN and SVGIG (reference sequence). J lost 2 bases, V lost 5 bases, and 6 bases had no gene match. The CDR3 is made up of 13 amino acids.

This clone was detected only once. J is TRBJ1-2 and V is TRBV25-1; 12 positions match TRBD1. V was pared by 5 bases and J by 4 bases, with 8 bases of the junction left unmatched. The CDR3 extends over 16 amino acids. The V gene's germline CDR1 is MGHDK and CDR2 SYGVNS. The CDR3 loop reads CASSRDRGQMSYGYTF. The CDR3 region has the DNA TGTGCCAGCAGTAGGGACAGGGGGCAGATGAGCTATGGCTACACCTTC.

The genes are TRBV4-1 and TRBJ1-1; no clear D gene. V was trimmed by 1 base and J by 1 base, leaving 13 bases between them. The germline gives CDR1 MGHRA, CDR2 YSYEKL. The CDR3 is 16 amino acids. DNA for the CDR3: TGCGCCAGCAGCCAAGGTAGGTATGCAGGGAACACTGAAGCTTTCTTT. Translated: CASSQGRYAGNTEAFF.

The V and J genes are TRBV19 and TRBJ2-7, with D perhaps matching TRBD1 (6 bases). The ends were cut back, 4 bases at V and 5 bases at J, with 18 bases in the middle. The CDR3 is 15 amino acids. From germline, CDR1 is LNHDA and CDR2 SQIVND (reference sequence). The CDR3, as DNA: TGTGCCAGTAGTAAGGAGGCACAGGGTAGGAACGAGCAGTACTTC. This codes for CASSKEAQGRNEQYF.

V and J are TRBV11-1 and TRBJ2-1, with 14 bases identical to TRBD2. V lost 5 bases, J lost 8 bases, and 2 bases stayed unmatched. Germline values: CDR1 SGHAT, CDR2 FQDESV (reference sequence). This CDR3 has 14 residues. The CDR3 is CASSLGLAGDEQFF. CDR3 sequence (DNA): TGTGCCAGCAGCCTGGGACTAGCGGGAGATGAGCAGTTCTTC.

The chain links TRBV6-6 to TRBJ2-2; 12 bases align to TRBD1. The germline V gene has CDR1 MNHNY and CDR2 SVGAGI (reference sequence). The CDR3 is made up of 16 amino acids. J gave up 5 bases and V 2 bases, and 3 bases lay outside the gene matches. The CDR3 nucleotides are TGTGCCAGCAGTTACAAGGGACAGGGGGCGACCGGGGAGCTGTTTTTT. Amino acid sequence: CASSYKGQGATGELFF.

The chain recombines TRBV6-5 with TRBJ1-1, with D possibly TRBD1 on 5 matching bases. Trimming took off 6 bases at V and 1 base at J, with 12 bases between the two ends. Per the germline V gene, CDR1 is MNHEY and CDR2 is SVGAGI. This CDR3 is built from 14 residues. The CDR3 coding sequence is TGTGCCAGCAGAAAACCTACAGGGAACACTGAAGCTTTCTTT. Amino acid sequence: CASRKPTGNTEAFF.

The chain combines TRBV5-1 with TRBJ1-1, with 9 bases matching TRBD1. The CDR3 sequence is 15 residues long. V lost 0 bases, J lost 4 bases, and 4 bases stayed unmatched. CDR1 is SGHRS, CDR2 YFSETQ, per germline. CDR3 residues: CASSLGDRVITEAFF. CDR3 nucleotides: TGCGCCAGCAGCTTGGGGGACAGGGTCATCACTGAAGCTTTCTTT.

The genes are TRBV7-2 and TRBJ1-6, with 7 bases fitting TRBD1. The V gene end was trimmed by 5 bases and the J gene end by 7 bases; junction bases not matched to a gene: 8. This CDR3 is 15 amino acids long. In germline, CDR1 is SGHTA, CDR2 FQGNSA. The CDR3 DNA follows: TGTGCCAGCAGCCAAGACAGGGTAGGGAATTCACCCCTCCACTTT. This encodes CASSQDRVGNSPLHF.

The J gene is TRBJ2-7, the V gene TRBV19, with D perhaps matching TRBD2 (6 bases). This CDR3 comprises 14 residues. Germline loops: CDR1 LNHDA, CDR2 SQIVND (reference sequence). Trimming cost V 7 bases and J 2 bases, with 15 bases left between them. The CDR3 is CASKAEGNTYEQYF. In nucleotides, the CDR3 is TGTGCCAGTAAAGCGGAGGGAAATACCTACGAGCAGTACTTC.

This clone appeared a single time. The chain uses TRBV19 and TRBJ1-2, with D perhaps matching TRBD1 (5 bases). The CDR3 length is 14 residues. CDR1 and CDR2 from the germline V gene are LNHDA and SQIVND (reference sequence). Trimming took off 3 bases at V and 1 base at J, with 9 bases between the two ends. CDR3 sequence: CASSMPGYNYGYTF. CDR3 coding DNA: TGTGCCAGTAGTATGCCAGGGTATAACTATGGCTACACCTTC.

V usage is TRBV28 and J usage is TRBJ1-1, with TRBD1 matching 7 bases. V lost 6 bases, J lost 3 bases, and 4 bases stayed unmatched. The CDR3 sequence is 13 residues long. The V gene's germline CDR1 is MDHEN and CDR2 SYDVKM. The CDR3 bases are TGTGCCAGCAGACCCCAGGGGGACACTGAAGCTTTCTTT. Protein: CASRPQGDTEAFF.